The next 8 T cell receptor beta chains were all read from a single sample in a study of blood T cell repertoires in COVID-19. Produced via immunoSEQ multiplex PCR; TCRdb's table is partial and in-frame only. In the table there are roughly 56,000 clones, nearly 95% of which are singletons. Specimen: peripheral blood. These TCRs come from a man in his fifties or sixties with active COVID-19.

The sample holds one count of this clone. The chain recombines TRBV11-2 with TRBJ2-7; 11 nucleotides line up with TRBD2. CDR1 and CDR2 (germline): SGHAT, FQNNGV. The CDR3 has 17 residues. V gave up 5 bases and J gave up 0 bases; unmatched junction bases: 9. The CDR3 DNA follows: TGTGCCAGCAGCCTCACTAGCGGGAGAGGGGCCTCCTACGAGCAGTACTTC. As protein: CASSLTSGRGASYEQYF.

This sequence joins TRBV9 and TRBJ2-3; tentative D call: TRBD1 (5 bases). CDR3 length equals 16 residues. Germline-derived CDR1 and CDR2 are SGDLS and YYNGEE. The ends were cut back, 3 bases at V and 0 bases at J, with 14 bases in the middle. The DNA of the CDR3 is TGTGCCAGCAGCGCATATGCAGGGCCTAGCACAGATACGCAGTATTTT. Amino acid sequence: CASSAYAGPSTDTQYF.

The V and J genes are TRBV5-1 and TRBJ2-7; 15 bases are shared with TRBD2. V was clipped by 4 bases and J by 2 bases; unmatched bases: 4. Germline V gives CDR1 SGHRS, CDR2 YFSETQ. The CDR3 runs to 16 residues. In nucleotides, the CDR3 is TGCGCCAGCAGCCCCAGGACTAGCGGGGGGGCCTACGAGCAGTACTTC. The encoded protein is CASSPRTSGGAYEQYF.

The genes are TRBV7-9 and TRBJ1-1; 8 bases match TRBD1. The CDR3 is 15 residues long. Trimming at V came to 5 bases and at J to 6 bases, leaving 11 bases not matched to a gene. Looked up from germline, CDR1 is SEHNR and CDR2 is FQNEAQ (reference sequence). Here the CDR3 reads CASSRWTGTIAEAFF. CDR3 sequence (DNA): TGTGCCAGCAGCAGGTGGACAGGGACTATAGCTGAAGCTTTCTTT.

This clone showed up just once. V is TRBV12-3 or TRBV12-4 and J is TRBJ2-5; D might be TRBD2 (6 bases). CDR3 size: 13 residues. Between the trimmed V and J ends, which lost 5 bases and 5 bases, there was a span of 12 bases. The CDR3 protein is CASSPSAFETQYF. As DNA, the CDR3 is TGTGCCAGCAGTCCTAGCGCGTTTGAGACCCAGTACTTC.

The chain employs TRBV4-1 and TRBJ1-3, with 10 bases that match TRBD1. V trimming: 3 bases; J trimming: 7 bases; junction bases outside the gene matches: 9. CDR1 MGHRA and CDR2 YSYEKL come from the germline V gene. The CDR3 is 16 amino acids. CDR3 DNA: TGCGCCAGCAGCCAGTTCCGGGACAGGGGTATCAACACCATATATTTT. This translates into CASSQFRDRGINTIYF.

This clone was recorded a few times. V is TRBV15 and J is TRBJ2-2, with D perhaps TRBD1 (5 bases). Per germline, CDR1 LNHNV and CDR2 YYDKDF (reference sequence). V lost 4 bases, J lost 4 bases, and 13 bases lay in between. This CDR3 has 15 amino acids. CDR3 sequence reads: CATSTRQRPTGELFF. The CDR3 nucleotides read TGTGCCACCAGCACCCGACAGAGACCCACCGGGGAGCTGTTTTTT.

A note on this clone: Sequence at one end of the junction differs from germline and may be a read error. The chain employs TRBV7-9 and TRBJ2-7, with 7 bases matching TRBD2. The CDR3 sequence is 13 residues long. Germline-derived CDR1 and CDR2 are SEHNR and FQNEAQ (reference sequence). CDR3 sequence reads: CASRKLGGSGKSF. The CDR3 region has the DNA TGTGCCAGCAGGAAATTGGGGGGGAGTGGAAAGAGTTTC.